What follows describes a single T cell receptor beta chain. The antigen this receptor binds is unknown. It has no much larger one-base neighbor in the sample; base qualities were not kept. Genomic DNA was extracted from sorted cells for sequencing of the TCRbeta CDR3 region. The immunoSEQ Assay was used for sequencing of TCRbeta CDR3 regions. Drawn from immuneACCESS, this table holds only the in-frame rearrangements with V and J called that TCRdb kept. Clones are partly lost; checked studies trace under half to an unresolved V gene and leave the rest unexplained. The sample profile shows over 70,000 clones; approximately 91% of them were found once. The top ten hold around 0.34% of the sample. CDR1 and CDR2, per the germline V gene, are MDHEN and SYDVKM. CDR3 length: 13 amino acids, cysteine to phenylalanine. Of all the DNA, just the CDR3 is kept, 39 bases in frame from base 1. The data stem from a study of OX40 agonist ivuxolimab in advanced cancers. Concerning the study at large: Ivuxolimab was a fully human IgG2 agonistic monoclonal antibody targeting the costimulatory receptor OX40 (CD134). Intravenous ivuxolimab was administered to patients every 2 weeks at six dose levels: 0.01, 0.1, 0.3, 1.5, 3 and 10 mg/kg. Of the 50 to 55 dose-escalation patients, hepatocellular carcinoma was present in about 20, melanoma in around 15, renal cell carcinoma in 9 and head and neck cancer in 9. In the dose-escalation cohort, around four fifths of patients were male, and the mean age was roughly 60 years, with a range of about 23 to 85. Prior anti-PD-1, anti-PD-L1 or anti-CTLA-4 therapy was permitted, and checkpoint inhibitors had been received by under 50% of dose-escalation patients. Partial responses occurred in three dose-escalation patients, of whom one had hepatocellular carcinoma and two had cutaneous melanoma. The purpose of peripheral TCRbeta sequencing was to test whether ivuxolimab changed TCR sequence diversity and led to clonal T-cell expansion. The monotherapy dose-escalation portion (N ≈ 57 patients) of the phase I ivuxolimab trial is reported in the paper. Here is what the overall study found, with its caveats: Antigen specificity was not determined for the clonally expanded peripheral T cells. Low levels of normalized T-cell clonal expansion were also seen in some nonresponding patients. After ivuxolimab, CD8+ T cells had more expanded clones than CD4+ T cells on average. At doses from 0.1 to 3.0 mg/kg, clonal expansion was seen in both CD4+ and CD8+ blood T cells between baseline and week 6. Partial responders in the 0.1-3.0 mg/kg groups had among the lowest normalized peripheral clonal expansion, especially among CD8+ T cells.

The trial excluded patients who had a history of autoimmune disease or who were on systemic immunosuppression. Peripheral blood for TCR sequencing was collected from all dose cohorts at baseline, on cycle 4 day 1, and on cycle 7 day 1. The samples were drawn from a first-in-human, open-label, multicenter phase I dose-escalation trial of ivuxolimab. Adults with locally advanced or metastatic melanoma, renal cell, hepatocellular, or head and neck squamous cell carcinoma were enrolled in the trial. Before TCR sequencing, CD4+ and CD8+ T cells were separately sorted from peripheral blood. The receptor chain draws on TRBV28 and TRBJ2-5, and perhaps TRBD1 as D gene, on 5 matching bases. The better agreement between TRBJ2-7 and the DNA end casts doubt on the J call. This receptor was taken from an adult with an advanced solid tumor such as melanoma, head and neck, liver or kidney cancer. The sample was CD4+ or CD8+ T cells sorted from blood, taken in a trial of the OX40 agonist ivuxolimab. DNA sequence: TGTGCCACCCATTCAGGGATTGTTCGCGAGCAGTACTTC. Translation gives CATHSGIVREQYF.